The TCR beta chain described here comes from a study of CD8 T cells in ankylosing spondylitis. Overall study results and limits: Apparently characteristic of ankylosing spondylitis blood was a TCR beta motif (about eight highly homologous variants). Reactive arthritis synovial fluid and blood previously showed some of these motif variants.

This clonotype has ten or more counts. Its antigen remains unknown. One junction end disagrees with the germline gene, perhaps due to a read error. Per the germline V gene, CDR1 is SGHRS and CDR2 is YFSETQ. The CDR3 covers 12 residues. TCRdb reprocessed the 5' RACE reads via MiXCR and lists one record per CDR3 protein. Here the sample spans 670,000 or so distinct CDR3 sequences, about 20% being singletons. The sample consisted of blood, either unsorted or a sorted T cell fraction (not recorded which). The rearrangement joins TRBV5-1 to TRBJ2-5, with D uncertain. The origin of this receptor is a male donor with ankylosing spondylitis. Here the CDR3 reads CASSLSQETQYF. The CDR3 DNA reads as TGTGCCAGCAGTCTGTCCCAAGAGACCCAGTACTTC.